A single sample gave rise to the 14 T cell receptor beta chains below, sequenced in a study of CD8+CD57+ T cells in acquired aplastic anemia (dated by TCRdb to the late 2010s). The run used an Illumina HiSeq 2000. TCR beta VDJ combination and CDR3 sequence profiling used genomic DNA as the template. TCRdb took the public reads, trimmed them with fastp at Q25, ran MiXCR for clone calling and kept in-frame beta chains. Every CDR3 protein is listed once, alongside the most common genes and DNA of its rows. Here the sample has around 17,000 distinct CDR3 sequences; less than 45% occur a single time. The ten largest clonotypes hold around 85% of the sample. These receptors' targets are unknown. Patients chosen for sequencing had shown expansion of CD8+CD57+ cells by flow cytometry. Overall study outcomes, separate from this receptor: In patients, decreased diversity was observed in CD8+CD57+ cells compared with total CD4+ and CD8+ cell pools.

Material for sequencing was CD8+CD57+ T cells sorted from PBMCs. Taken with the paper, the label for cell subset or site translates to: bead-enriched CD8+CD57+ effector memory T cells from SAA patients. The receptors were gathered from a human donor with aplastic anemia.

The V gene is TRBV2, the J gene TRBJ2-1; weak D call: TRBD1 (6 bases). The CDR3 is 14 amino acids. V was clipped by 4 bases and J by 7 bases, with 14 bases between them. Germline CDR1 reads SNHLY; CDR2 reads FYNNEI. Here the CDR3 DNA reads TGTGCCAGCAGTGGCCAGGGGCTCGGGAATGAGCAGTTCTTC. Its protein is CASSGQGLGNEQFF.

This sequence joins TRBV15 and TRBJ2-7, with 7 bases fitting TRBD1. The CDR3 runs 16 residues. Germline loops: CDR1 LNHNV, CDR2 YYDKDF (reference sequence). V lost 3 bases, J lost 1 base, and 9 bases stayed unmatched. CDR3 in amino acids: CATSSSRSGQSYEQYF. In DNA, the CDR3 is TGTGCCACCAGCAGCTCCAGGTCGGGACAGTCCTACGAGCAGTACTTC.

Ten or more counts support this clonotype. The genes are TRBV4-1 and TRBJ2-1; 13 bases are shared with TRBD2. Germline-derived CDR1 and CDR2 are MGHRA and YSYEKL. The CDR3 loop spans 16 amino acids. Trimming cost V 3 bases and J 9 bases; bases outside gene matches: 8. The CDR3 coding sequence is TGCGCCAGCAGCCACGCCGGACTAGCGGGAGTGGCTGAGCAGTTCTTC. Protein: CASSHAGLAGVAEQFF.

This clonotype occurred a few times. The chain is built from TRBV5-1 and TRBJ2-7; D gene uncertain. The ends were cut back, 3 bases at V and 5 bases at J, with 12 bases in the middle. This CDR3 has 13 residues. Per germline, CDR1 SGHRS and CDR2 YFSETQ. The DNA for the CDR3 is TGCGCCAGCAGCTACAGAACGAGGAACGAGCAGTACTTC. It codes for CASSYRTRNEQYF.

This clonotype came up many times. The chain links TRBV15 to TRBJ2-1; D is possibly TRBD1 or TRBD2 (5 bases each). CDR1 is LNHNV and CDR2 is YYDKDF in the germline V gene (reference sequence). The V and J ends lost 3 bases and 6 bases respectively, with 15 bases between them. The length of the CDR3 is 15 residues. For the CDR3, the DNA is TGTGCCACCAGCAGCCCCCCGACGGGGCTCAATGAGCAGTTCTTC. Translated: CATSSPPTGLNEQFF.

This clonotype came up many times. V and J are TRBV6-1 and TRBJ1-6; D not resolved. CDR1 is MNHNS, CDR2 SASEGT, per germline. The CDR3 sequence is 13 residues long. V was trimmed by 5 bases and J by 9 bases, leaving 11 bases between them. In DNA, the CDR3 is TGTGCCAGCAGTCCACGATTTGGTTCACCCCTCCACTTT. It encodes CASSPRFGSPLHF.

The gene calls are TRBV4-1 and TRBJ2-5; the D gene is possibly TRBD2 (6 bases). V was cut by 4 bases and J by 5 bases, with 17 bases left in between. Per the germline V gene, CDR1 is MGHRA and CDR2 is YSYEKL. This CDR3 spans 15 amino acids. This chain's CDR3 is CASSLGTASGETQYF. In nucleotides, the CDR3 is TGCGCCAGCAGCCTTGGGACCGCGAGCGGGGAGACCCAGTACTTC.

This clonotype appeared a few times. The final CDR3 position lacks the conserved phenylalanine or tryptophan, pointing to a likely read error. The rearrangement joins TRBV15 to TRBJ2-1, with D possibly being TRBD2 (5 bases). V was pared by 5 bases and J by 12 bases, with 20 bases between. Germline lookup yields CDR1 LNHNV and CDR2 YYDKDF (reference sequence). The CDR3 extends over 14 amino acids. CDR3 in amino acids: CATSGRRGKDTQFS. The CDR3 region has the DNA TGTGCCACCAGCGGACGTCGGGGAAAGGATACGCAGTTCTCC.

This chain connects TRBV20-1 to TRBJ2-3; 11 bases are a match to TRBD2. V shed 6 bases, J shed 14 bases, and the junction held 10 bases outside the gene matches. The CDR3 is 12 residues long. Germline V gives CDR1 DFQATT, CDR2 SNEGSKA (reference sequence). CDR3 sequence: CSARPTSGMGYF. In nucleotides, the CDR3 is TGCAGTGCGAGACCGACTAGCGGGATGGGGTATTTT.

The chain employs TRBV15 and TRBJ2-5; possible D gene TRBD2, 6 bases. V dropped 5 bases and J dropped 5 bases, with 15 bases sitting between them. From germline, CDR1 is LNHNV and CDR2 YYDKDF (reference sequence). The CDR3 covers 14 residues. The DNA for the CDR3 is TGTGCCACCAGCGGAGTAGGACTATGGGAGACCCAGTACTTC. Translation gives CATSGVGLWETQYF.

This clonotype appeared a single time. The chain carries TRBV2 and TRBJ2-3, with 11 bases matching TRBD2. Trimming cost V 4 bases and J 1 base; bases outside gene matches: 4. The CDR3 loop spans 16 amino acids. Germline lookup yields CDR1 SNHLY and CDR2 FYNNEI. The CDR3 protein is CASSVRGLAGTDTQYF. In DNA, the CDR3 is TGTGCCAGCAGTGTTCGGGGACTAGCGGGCACAGATACGCAGTATTTT.

This clonotype was detected ten times or more. V gene TRBV10-2 combines with J gene TRBJ2-7; D not resolved. Germline V gene lookup returns CDR1 WSHSY and CDR2 SAAADI. V gave up 8 bases and J gave up 4 bases, with 3 bases separating them. The CDR3 totals 9 residues. The CDR3 DNA sequence: TGCGCCAGCGGGTACGAGCAGTACTTC. Translation: CASGYEQYF.

This clonotype was observed a single time. The chain combines TRBV29-1 with TRBJ2-1; 11 nucleotides align to TRBD2. The CDR3 has 14 amino acids. V lost 5 bases, J lost 5 bases, and 5 bases stayed unmatched. CDR1 is SQVTM, CDR2 ANQGSEA, per germline. CDR3 coding DNA: TGCAGCGTTCGGGGACTAGCGGAACACAATGAGCAGTTCTTC. It translates to CSVRGLAEHNEQFF.

The V gene is TRBV5-1, the J gene TRBJ1-1; 10 bases align to TRBD1. Germline V lookup: CDR1 SGHRS, CDR2 YFSETQ. This CDR3 is built from 16 residues. V lost 5 bases, J lost 4 bases, and 11 bases stayed unmatched. As DNA, the CDR3 is TGCGCCAGCAGGTCCGGACAGGGGGGGGGGGGCACTGAAGCTTTCTTT. It is translated as CASRSGQGGGGTEAFF. Using reference TRBV5-1 and TRBJ1-1 for the parts outside the CDR3, the full variable domain is KAGVTQTPRYLIKTRGQQVTLSCSPISGHRSVSWYQQTPGQGLQFLFEYFSETQRNKGNFPGRFSGRQFSNSRSEMNVSTLELGDSALYLCASRSGQGGGGTEAFFGQGTRLTVV.